Below, one TCR beta chain is given with its context. This entry is derived from a study of blood T cell repertoires in COVID-19. At the level of the study: COVID-19 samples collected from the United States, Italy and Spain covered acute and convalescent phases.

Original handling: How many nucleated cells were present was estimated from reference gene primer amplification. Libraries were prepared by immunoSEQ multiplex PCR; TCRdb keeps only in-frame clonotypes and omits some of them. The V and J calls and clone size were taken over from that table, and D and trimming were inferred from the DNA. The data contain a few hundred thousand clones, about 86% of them singletons. CDR3 length equals 15 residues. V was pared by 4 bases and J by 3 bases, with 7 bases of the junction left unmatched. Germline CDR1 and CDR2: MNHEY and SVGEGT. This chain connects TRBV6-2 or TRBV6-3 to TRBJ2-7; 9 positions agree with TRBD2. Material: peripheral blood. The receptor's source is an older man with acute or convalescent COVID-19. CDR3 residues: CASSSTTSGYYEQYF. The CDR3 DNA reads TGTGCCAGCAGTTCGACGACTAGCGGCTACTACGAGCAGTACTTC.